This TCR beta chain was recovered during a study of shared clonotypes between healthy human individuals. CDR3 length equals 18 residues. Trimming took 4 bases from V and 2 from J; bases not matched to a gene: 15. Data came from immunoSEQ multiplex PCR; TCRdb stores just in-frame clones and leaves some out. The sample contains approximately 1.5 million clones, approximately 98% of which appear only once. Sequencing was carried out using naive CD4+ T cells sorted from blood. Subset reported: CD45RA+ positively selected. The TCR originated in a man in his thirties or forties in good health. The V gene is TRBV7-1, the J gene TRBJ2-3; 7 positions agree with TRBD2. TRBV7-1 is known as an ORF, though its function is uncertain. This CDR3 reads CASSLKGSSGMNTDTQYF. CDR3 nucleotides: TGTGCCAGCAGCTTAAAGGGGTCTAGCGGCATGAACACAGATACGCAGTATTTT.